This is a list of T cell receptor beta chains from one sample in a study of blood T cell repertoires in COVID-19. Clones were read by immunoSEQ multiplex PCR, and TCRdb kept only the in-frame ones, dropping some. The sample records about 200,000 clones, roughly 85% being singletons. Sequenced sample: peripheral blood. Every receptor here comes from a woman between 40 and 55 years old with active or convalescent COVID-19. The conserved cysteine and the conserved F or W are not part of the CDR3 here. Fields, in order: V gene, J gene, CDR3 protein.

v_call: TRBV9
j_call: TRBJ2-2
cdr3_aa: ASSVGITNTGELF

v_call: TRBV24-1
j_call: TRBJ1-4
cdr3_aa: ATSDPGKDGEKLF

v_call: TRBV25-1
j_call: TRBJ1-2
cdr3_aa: ASSEYAGGYGYT

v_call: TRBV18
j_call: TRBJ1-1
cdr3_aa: ASSPAVAGGRTEAF

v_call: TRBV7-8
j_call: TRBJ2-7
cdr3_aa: ASSRIGGQGYEQY

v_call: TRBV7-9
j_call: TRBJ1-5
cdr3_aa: ASSRTGSNQPQH

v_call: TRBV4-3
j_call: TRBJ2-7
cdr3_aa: ASSQDPNRGHSYEQY

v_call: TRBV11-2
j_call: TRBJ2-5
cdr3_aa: ASSWLTAQETQY

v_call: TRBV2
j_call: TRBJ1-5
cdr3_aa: ASTRGLDQPQH

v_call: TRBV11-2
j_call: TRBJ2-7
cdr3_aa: ASSLHAEYTYEQY

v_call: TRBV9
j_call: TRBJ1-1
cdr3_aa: ASSVGRGGAVTEAF

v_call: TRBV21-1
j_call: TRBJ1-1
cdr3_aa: ASNHRVPMNTEAF

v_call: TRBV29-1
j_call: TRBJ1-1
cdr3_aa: SVGPMTANTEAF

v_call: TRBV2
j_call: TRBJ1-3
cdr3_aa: ASLGSGNTIY

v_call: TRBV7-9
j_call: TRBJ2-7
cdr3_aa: ASSLSQGTNYEQY

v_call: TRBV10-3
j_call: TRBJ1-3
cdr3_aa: AISNRVQVGGNTIY

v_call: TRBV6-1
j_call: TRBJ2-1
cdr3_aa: ASSSNRGGNEQF

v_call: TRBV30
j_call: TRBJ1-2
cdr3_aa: AWHTGTGIYGYT

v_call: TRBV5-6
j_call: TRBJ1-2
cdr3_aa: ASSLEDRASPNYGYT

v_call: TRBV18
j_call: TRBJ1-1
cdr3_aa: ASSPPQGNTEAF

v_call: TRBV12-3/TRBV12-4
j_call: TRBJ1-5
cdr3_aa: ASSLYGEQPQH

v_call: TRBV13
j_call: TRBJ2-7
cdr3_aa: ASSPGLAGSYEQY

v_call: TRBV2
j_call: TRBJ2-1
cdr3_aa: ASSTLAEYNEQF

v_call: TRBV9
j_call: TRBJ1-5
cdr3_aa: ASSDVTGGPQH

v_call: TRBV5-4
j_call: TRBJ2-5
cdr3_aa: ASSLAGSQETQY

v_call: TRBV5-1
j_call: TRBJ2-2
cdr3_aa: ASSIWTVTGELF

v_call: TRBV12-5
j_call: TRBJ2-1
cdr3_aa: ASGLYWTRRLNEQF

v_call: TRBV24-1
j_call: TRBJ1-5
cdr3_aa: ATSGETGGRGNQPQH

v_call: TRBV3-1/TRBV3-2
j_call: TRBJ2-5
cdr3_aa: ASSQVKGQGETQY

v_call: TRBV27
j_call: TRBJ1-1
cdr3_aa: ASSRPGQGNTEAF

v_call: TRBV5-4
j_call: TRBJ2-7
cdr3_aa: ASSLGLQGGSYEQY

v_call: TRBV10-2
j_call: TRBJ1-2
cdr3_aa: ASSGQGKSYT

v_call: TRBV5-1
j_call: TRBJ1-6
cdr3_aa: ASSGRTEFSSYNSPLH

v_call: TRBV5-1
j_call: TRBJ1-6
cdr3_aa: ASSLGTGGNSPLH

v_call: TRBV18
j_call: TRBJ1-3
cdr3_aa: ASPQSQEGNTIY

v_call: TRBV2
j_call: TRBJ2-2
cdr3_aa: ASSDWQGADTGELF

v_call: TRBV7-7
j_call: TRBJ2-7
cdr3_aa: ASSLSAPGTGYYEQY

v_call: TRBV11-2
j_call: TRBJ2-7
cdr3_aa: ASSLYVPGGPSYEQY

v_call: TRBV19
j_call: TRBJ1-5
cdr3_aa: ASSAGLYQPQH

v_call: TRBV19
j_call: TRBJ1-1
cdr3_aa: ASGDRGNTEAF

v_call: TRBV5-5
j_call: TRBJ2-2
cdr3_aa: ASSLEGAETGELF

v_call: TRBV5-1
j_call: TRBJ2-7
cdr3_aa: ASSLDRGSYEQY

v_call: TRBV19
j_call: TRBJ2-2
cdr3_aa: ASSIFPGRPGELF

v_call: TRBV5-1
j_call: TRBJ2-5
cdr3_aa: ASTLLDTQETQY

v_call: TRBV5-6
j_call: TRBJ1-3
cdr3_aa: ASTDRVPGNTIY

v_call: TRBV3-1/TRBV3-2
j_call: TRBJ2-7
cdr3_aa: ASSQDSLVGSRSYEQY

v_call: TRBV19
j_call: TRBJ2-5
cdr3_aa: ASSQGIVEETQY

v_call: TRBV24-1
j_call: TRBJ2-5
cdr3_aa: ATSDPGAEETQY

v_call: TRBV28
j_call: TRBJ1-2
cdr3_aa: ASSLQGARGSYGYT

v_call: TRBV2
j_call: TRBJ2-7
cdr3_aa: ASSGGTGYEQY